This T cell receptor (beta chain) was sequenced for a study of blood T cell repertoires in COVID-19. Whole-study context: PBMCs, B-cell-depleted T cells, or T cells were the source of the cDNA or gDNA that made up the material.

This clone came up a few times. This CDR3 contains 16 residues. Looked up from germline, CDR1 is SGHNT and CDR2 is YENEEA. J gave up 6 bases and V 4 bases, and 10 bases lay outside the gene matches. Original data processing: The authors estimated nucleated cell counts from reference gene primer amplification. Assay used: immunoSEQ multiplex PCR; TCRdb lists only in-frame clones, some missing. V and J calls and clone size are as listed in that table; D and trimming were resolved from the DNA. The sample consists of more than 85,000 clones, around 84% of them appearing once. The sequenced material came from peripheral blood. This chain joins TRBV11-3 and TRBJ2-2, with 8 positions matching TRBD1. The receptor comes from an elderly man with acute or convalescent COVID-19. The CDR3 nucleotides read TGTGCCAGCAGCTCCGTATCTGAGACAGGGGCCGGGGAGCTGTTTTTT. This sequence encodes CASSSVSETGAGELFF.